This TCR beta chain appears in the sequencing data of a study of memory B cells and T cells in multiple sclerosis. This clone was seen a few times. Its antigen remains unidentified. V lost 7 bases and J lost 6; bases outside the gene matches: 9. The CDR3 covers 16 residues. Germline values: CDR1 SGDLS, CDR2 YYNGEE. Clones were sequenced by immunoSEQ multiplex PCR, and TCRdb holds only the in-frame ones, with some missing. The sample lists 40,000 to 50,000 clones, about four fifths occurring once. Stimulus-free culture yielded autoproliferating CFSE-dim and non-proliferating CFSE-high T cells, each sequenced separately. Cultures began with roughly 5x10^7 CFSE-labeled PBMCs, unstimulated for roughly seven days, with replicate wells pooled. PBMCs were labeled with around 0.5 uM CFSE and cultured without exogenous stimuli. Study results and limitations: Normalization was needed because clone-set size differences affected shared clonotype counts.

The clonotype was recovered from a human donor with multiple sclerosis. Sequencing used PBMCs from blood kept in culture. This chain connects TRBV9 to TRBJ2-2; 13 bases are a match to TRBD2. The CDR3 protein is CASALAGGPPPGELFF. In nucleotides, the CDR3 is TGTGCCAGCGCACTAGCGGGGGGGCCCCCCCCCGGGGAGCTGTTTTTT. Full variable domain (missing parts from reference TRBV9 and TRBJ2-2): DSGVTQTPKHLITATGQRVTLRCSPRSGDLSVYWYQQSLDQGLQFLIQYYNGEERAKGNILERFSAQQFPDLHSELNLSSLELGDSALYFCASALAGGPPPGELFFGEGSRLTVL.